The text below deals with one TCR beta chain. This sample was included in a study of blood T cell repertoires in COVID-19. At the level of the study: Acute and convalescent COVID-19 samples came from the United States, Italy and Spain. T cells, B-cell-depleted T cells, or PBMCs provided the cDNA or gDNA that served as material.

Germline-derived CDR1 and CDR2 are SGHKS and YYEKEE (reference sequence). The CDR3 has 14 amino acids. V lost 4 bases to trimming and J lost 4 bases, with 14 bases between them. As processed by the authors: Amplification of reference gene primers provided the estimated nucleated cell counts. Sequencing used immunoSEQ multiplex PCR; TCRdb keeps in-frame clones, though not all of them. The DNA gave D and trimming, while V, J and clone size come from that table. The sample lists under 300,000 clones, about 87% occurring once. The V and J genes are TRBV5-5 and TRBJ1-2; a weak D match, TRBD1 (5 bases). This receptor was obtained from a woman aged 70-85 years with active or convalescent COVID-19. Sequenced material: peripheral blood. This CDR3 reads CASSPRQLGYGYTF. The CDR3 DNA reads TGTGCCAGCAGCCCGAGACAGCTTGGCTATGGCTACACCTTC.